This T cell receptor (beta chain) originates from a study of cytomegalovirus exposure and HLA in healthy donors. In the study overall: HLA-typed donors were the source of roughly 85 million unique TCRs held in an early data release. Notes on the study in general: A list of around 160 TCR beta chains associated with cytomegalovirus was given.

From germline, CDR1 is SNHLY and CDR2 FYNNEI. This CDR3 is built from 15 residues. Germline trimming cut 6 bases from V and 0 bases from J; bases unmatched to any gene: 8. In regard to this clone: Its antigen remains unidentified.

The study ran its PCR with 60 Vbeta and 13 Jbeta primers. This table comes from immunoSEQ multiplex PCR, and its TCRdb copy is limited to in-frame clones, with some not included. The sample contains around 200,000 clones, approximately 79% of which appear only once. Donors in the study were healthy people who gave bone marrow. In nominal health when sampled, donors likely had unrecorded immune exposures nonetheless. This receptor was identified in a man in his forties or fifties in good health and CMV-seronegative. The J gene is TRBJ2-7, the V gene TRBV2, with 7 bases fitting TRBD2. Sequencing was performed on PBMCs. The CDR3 coding sequence is TGTGCCAGCAGCGGGATAGCGGGTAGCTCCTACGAGCAGTACTTC. This translates into CASSGIAGSSYEQYF.